Listed here is a single TCR beta chain. Antigen unknown. Germline CDR1 is SGHAT and CDR2 is FQNNGV. The CDR3 consists of 18 residues. Deletions cut 1 base from V and 4 bases from J, with 20 bases between. This sample is part of a study of shared clonotypes between healthy human individuals. Study findings and constraints: Non-shared clonotypes had lower generation probabilities than clonotypes shared by all four sorted-subset donors. Around 5.3% of naive CD4 clonotypes were shared across four donors.

It was CD45RO-negative cells, positively selected for CCR7, that made up naive CD8 cells, with terminally differentiated effector memory CD45RA+ cells excluded. Assay execution took place at the deep level. Assay: immunoSEQ multiplex PCR; the TCRdb copy retains only in-frame clones and omits some. The sample carries about 580,000 clones, 98% recorded once. This receptor was identified in a man aged 25-45 years in good health. Source material: naive CD8+ T cells sorted from blood. The chain carries TRBV11-2 and TRBJ2-1; the D gene is possibly TRBD1 (6 bases). CDR3 sequence (DNA): TGTGCCAGCAGCTTAGCTGGGGAATCGGGACACCCTTACAATGAGCAGTTCTTC. It translates to CASSLAGESGHPYNEQFF.